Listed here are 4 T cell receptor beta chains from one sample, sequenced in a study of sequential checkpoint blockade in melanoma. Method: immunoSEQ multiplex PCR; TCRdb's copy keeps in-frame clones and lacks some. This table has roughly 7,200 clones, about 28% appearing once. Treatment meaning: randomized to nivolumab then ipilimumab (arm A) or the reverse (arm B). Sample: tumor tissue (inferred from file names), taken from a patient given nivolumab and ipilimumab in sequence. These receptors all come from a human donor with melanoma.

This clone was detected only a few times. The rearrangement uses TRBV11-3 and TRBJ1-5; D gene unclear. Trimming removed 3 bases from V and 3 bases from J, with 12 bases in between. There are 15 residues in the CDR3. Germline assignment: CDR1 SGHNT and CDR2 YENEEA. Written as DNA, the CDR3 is TGTGCCAGCAGCTTGGGAGCTACCAACAATCAGCCCCAGCATTTT. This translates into CASSLGATNNQPQHF.

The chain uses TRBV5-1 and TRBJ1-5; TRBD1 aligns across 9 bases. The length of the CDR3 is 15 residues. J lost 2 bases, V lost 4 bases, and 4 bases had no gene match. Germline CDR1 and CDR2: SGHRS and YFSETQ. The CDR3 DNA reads TGCGCCAGCAGCGTAAGGACAGGGGGCAATCAGCCCCAGCATTTT. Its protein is CASSVRTGGNQPQHF.

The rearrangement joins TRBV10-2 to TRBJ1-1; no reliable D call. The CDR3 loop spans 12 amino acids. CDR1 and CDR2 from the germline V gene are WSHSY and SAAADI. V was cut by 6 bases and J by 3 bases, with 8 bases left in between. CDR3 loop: CASSLQYTEAFF. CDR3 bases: TGCGCCAGCAGCCTCCAGTACACTGAAGCTTTCTTT.

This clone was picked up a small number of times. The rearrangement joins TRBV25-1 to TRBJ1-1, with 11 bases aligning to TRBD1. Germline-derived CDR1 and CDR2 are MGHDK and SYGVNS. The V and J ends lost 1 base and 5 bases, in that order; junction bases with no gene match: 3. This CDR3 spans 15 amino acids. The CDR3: CASSEWGTGGTEAFF. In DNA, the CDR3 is TGTGCCAGCAGTGAATGGGGGACAGGGGGTACTGAAGCTTTCTTT.